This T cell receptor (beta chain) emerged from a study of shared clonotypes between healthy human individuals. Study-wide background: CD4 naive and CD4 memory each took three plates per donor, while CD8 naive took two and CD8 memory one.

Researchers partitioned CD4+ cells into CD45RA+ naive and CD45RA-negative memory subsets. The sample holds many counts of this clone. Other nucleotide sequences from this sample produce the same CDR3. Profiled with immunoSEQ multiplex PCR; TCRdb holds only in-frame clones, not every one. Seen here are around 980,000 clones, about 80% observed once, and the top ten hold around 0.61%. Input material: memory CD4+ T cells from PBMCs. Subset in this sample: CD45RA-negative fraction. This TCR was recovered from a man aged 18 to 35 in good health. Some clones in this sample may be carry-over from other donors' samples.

CDR3: CASSLQGDTEAFF. CDR3 nucleotides: TGTGCCAGCAGCTTACAGGGAGACACTGAAGCTTTCTTT. The J gene is TRBJ1-1, the V gene TRBV7-3; D may be TRBD1 (5 bases). CDR1 is SGHTA and CDR2 is FQGTGA in the germline V gene. The CDR3 extends over 13 amino acids. V lost 2 bases to trimming and J lost 3 bases, with 7 bases between them.